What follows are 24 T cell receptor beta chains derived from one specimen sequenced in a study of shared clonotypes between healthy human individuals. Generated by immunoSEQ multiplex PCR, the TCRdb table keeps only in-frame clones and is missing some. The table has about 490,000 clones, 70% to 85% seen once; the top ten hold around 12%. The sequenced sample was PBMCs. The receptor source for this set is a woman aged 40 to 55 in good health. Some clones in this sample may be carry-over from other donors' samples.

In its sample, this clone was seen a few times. Here the CDR3 reads CASSFSPIPYEQYF. CDR3 bases: TGTGCCAGCAGCTTTTCCCCAATTCCCTACGAGCAGTACTTC. The rearrangement joins TRBV13 to TRBJ2-7; D ambiguous. Germline V CDR1 and CDR2: PRHDT, FYEKMQ (reference sequence). The CDR3 contains 14 residues. Trimming shortened V by 3 bases and J by 2 bases, and 11 bases separated the two germline ends.

The CDR3 region has the DNA TGTGCCAGCAGCCAAGATCCGGCGGGAGACACAGATACGCAGTATTTT. Amino acid sequence: CASSQDPAGDTDTQYF. The V gene is TRBV14, the J gene TRBJ2-3; 7 bases match TRBD2. Unmatched junction bases numbered 5, after V lost 0 bases and J lost 2 bases. Germline V lookup: CDR1 SGHDN, CDR2 FVKESK. The CDR3 totals 16 residues.

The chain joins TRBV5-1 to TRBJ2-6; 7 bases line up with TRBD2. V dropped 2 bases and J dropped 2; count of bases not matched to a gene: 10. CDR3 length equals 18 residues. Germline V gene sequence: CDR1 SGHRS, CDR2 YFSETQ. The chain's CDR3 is CASSFNVAGVAGANVLTF. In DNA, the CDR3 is TGCGCCAGCAGCTTCAACGTTGCGGGGGTGGCTGGGGCCAACGTCCTGACTTTC.

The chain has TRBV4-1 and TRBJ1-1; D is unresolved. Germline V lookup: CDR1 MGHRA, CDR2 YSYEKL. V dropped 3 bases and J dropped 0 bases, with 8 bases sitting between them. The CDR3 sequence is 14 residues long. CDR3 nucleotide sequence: TGCGCCAGCAGCCAGGACCGGATGAACACTGAAGCTTTCTTT. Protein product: CASSQDRMNTEAFF.

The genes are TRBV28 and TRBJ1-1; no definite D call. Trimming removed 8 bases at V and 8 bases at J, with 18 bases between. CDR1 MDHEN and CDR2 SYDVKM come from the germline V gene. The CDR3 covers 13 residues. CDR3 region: CASDAPLSAEAFF. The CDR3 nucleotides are TGTGCCAGCGACGCACCCCTGTCGGCCGAAGCTTTCTTT.

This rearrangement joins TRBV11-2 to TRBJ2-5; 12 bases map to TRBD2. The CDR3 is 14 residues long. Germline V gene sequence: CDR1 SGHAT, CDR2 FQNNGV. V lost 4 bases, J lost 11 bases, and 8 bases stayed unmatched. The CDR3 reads CASSSGLAGGEQYF. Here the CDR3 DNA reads TGTGCCAGCAGCTCGGGACTAGCGGGCGGGGAGCAGTACTTC.

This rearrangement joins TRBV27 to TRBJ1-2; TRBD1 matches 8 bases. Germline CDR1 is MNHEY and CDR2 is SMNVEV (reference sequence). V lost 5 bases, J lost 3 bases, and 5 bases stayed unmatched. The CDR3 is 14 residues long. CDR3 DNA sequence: TGTGCCAGCAGTAAAGGACAGGGAGACTATGGCTACACCTTC. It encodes CASSKGQGDYGYTF.

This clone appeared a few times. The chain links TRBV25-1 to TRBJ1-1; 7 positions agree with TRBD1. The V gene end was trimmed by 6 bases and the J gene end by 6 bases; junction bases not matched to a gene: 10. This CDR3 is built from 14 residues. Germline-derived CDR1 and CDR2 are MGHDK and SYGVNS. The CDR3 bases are TGTGCCAGCAGGAGTGACAGGGCTGATCCTGAAGCTTTCTTT. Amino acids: CASRSDRADPEAFF. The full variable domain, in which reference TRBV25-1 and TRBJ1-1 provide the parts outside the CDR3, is EADIYQTPRYLVIGTGKKITLECSQTMGHDKMYWYQQDPGMELHLIHYSYGVNSTEKGDLSSESTVSRIRTEHFPLTLESARPSHTSQYLCASRSDRADPEAFFGQGTRLTVV.

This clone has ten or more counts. Here the CDR3 reads CSAGTGDTGELFF. In DNA, the CDR3 is TGCAGCGCTGGGACAGGGGACACCGGGGAGCTGTTTTTT. V usage is TRBV29-1 and J usage is TRBJ2-2, with TRBD1 matching over 10 bases. This CDR3 spans 13 amino acids. CDR1 is SQVTM and CDR2 is ANQGSEA in the germline V gene. V shed 7 bases and J 3 bases; nucleotides not matched to a gene: 2.

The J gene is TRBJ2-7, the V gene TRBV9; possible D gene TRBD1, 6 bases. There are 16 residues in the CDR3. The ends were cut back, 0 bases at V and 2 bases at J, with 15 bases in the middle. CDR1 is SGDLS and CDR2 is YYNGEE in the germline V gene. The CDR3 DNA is TGTGCCAGCAGCGTAGGGTATGGGACACGTCCCTACGAGCAGTACTTC. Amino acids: CASSVGYGTRPYEQYF.

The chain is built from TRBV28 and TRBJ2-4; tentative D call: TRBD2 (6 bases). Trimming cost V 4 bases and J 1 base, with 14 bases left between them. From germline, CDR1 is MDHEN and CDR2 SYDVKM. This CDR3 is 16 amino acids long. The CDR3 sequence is CASSWTKSLAKNIQYF. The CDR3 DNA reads TGTGCCAGCAGTTGGACTAAAAGTTTGGCCAAAAACATTCAGTACTTC.

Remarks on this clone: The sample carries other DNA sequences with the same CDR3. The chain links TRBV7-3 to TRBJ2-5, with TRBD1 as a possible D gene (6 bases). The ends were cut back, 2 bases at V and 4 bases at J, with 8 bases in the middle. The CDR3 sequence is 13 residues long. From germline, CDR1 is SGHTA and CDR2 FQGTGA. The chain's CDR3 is CASSLGRGETQYF. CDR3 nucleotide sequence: TGTGCCAGCAGCTTAGGCAGGGGAGAGACCCAGTACTTC.

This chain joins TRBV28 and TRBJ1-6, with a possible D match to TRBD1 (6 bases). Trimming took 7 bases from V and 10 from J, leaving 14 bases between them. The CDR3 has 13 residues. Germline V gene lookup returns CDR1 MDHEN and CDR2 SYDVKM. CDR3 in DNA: TGTGCCAGCATGCGGGGGGCTGGGTCACCCCTCCACTTT. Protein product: CASMRGAGSPLHF.

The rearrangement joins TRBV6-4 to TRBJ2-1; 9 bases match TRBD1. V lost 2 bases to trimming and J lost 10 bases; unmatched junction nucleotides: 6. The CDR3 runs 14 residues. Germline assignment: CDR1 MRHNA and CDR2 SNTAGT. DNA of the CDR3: TGTGCCAGCAGTGACGGGACAGGGAGAAACGAGCAGTTCTTC. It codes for CASSDGTGRNEQFF.

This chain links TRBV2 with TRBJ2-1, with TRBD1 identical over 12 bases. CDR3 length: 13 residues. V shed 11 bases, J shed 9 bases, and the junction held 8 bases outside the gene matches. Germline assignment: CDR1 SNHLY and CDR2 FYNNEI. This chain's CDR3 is CAAPGTGGVEQFF. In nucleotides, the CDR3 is TGTGCCGCCCCCGGGACAGGGGGCGTTGAGCAGTTCTTC.

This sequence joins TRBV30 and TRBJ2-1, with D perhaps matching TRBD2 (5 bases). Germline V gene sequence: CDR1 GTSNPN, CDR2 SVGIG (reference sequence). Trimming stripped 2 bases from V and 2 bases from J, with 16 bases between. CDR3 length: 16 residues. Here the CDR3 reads CAWSSLSGRAYNEQFF. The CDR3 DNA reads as TGTGCCTGGAGTTCCCTGAGTGGGCGGGCCTACAATGAGCAGTTCTTC.

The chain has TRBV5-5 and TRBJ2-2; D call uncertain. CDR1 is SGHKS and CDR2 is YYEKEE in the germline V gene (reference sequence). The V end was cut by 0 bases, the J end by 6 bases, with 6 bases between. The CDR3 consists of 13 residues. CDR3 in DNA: TGTGCCAGCAGCTTGGAGTTCGCCGGGGAGCTGTTTTTT. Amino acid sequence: CASSLEFAGELFF.

In DNA, the CDR3 is TGTGCCAGCAGCTCCCTGGGTCTGGAGCAGTACTTC. Protein sequence: CASSSLGLEQYF. This chain uses TRBV7-2 with TRBJ2-7, with no clear D. The CDR3 runs to 12 residues. Germline V lookup: CDR1 SGHTA, CDR2 FQGNSA. V was clipped by 4 bases and J by 7 bases, with 11 bases between them.

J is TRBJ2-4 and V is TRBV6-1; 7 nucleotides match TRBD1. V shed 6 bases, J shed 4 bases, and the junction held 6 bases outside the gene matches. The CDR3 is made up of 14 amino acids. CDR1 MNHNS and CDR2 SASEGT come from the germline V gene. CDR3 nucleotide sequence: TGTGCCAGCAGGACAGGGTGGAGTAAAAACATTCAGTACTTC. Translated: CASRTGWSKNIQYF.

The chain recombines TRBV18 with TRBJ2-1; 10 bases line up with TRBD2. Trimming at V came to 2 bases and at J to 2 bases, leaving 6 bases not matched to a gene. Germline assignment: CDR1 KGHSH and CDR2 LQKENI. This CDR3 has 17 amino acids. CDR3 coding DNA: TGTGCCAGCTCACCAAAGACTAGCGGGCAGACCTACAATGAGCAGTTCTTC. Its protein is CASSPKTSGQTYNEQFF.

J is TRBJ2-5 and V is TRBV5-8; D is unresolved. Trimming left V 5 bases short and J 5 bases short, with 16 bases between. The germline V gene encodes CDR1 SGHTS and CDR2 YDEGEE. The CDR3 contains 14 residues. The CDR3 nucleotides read TGTGCCAGCAGGCGCGCCGGAGTTGCGGAGACCCAGTACTTC. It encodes CASRRAGVAETQYF. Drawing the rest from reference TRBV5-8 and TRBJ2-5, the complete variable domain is EAGVTQSPTHLIKTRGQQATLRCSPISGHTSVYWYQQALGLGLQFLLWYDEGEERNRGNFPPRFSGRQFPNYSSELNVNALELEDSALYLCASRRAGVAETQYFGPGTRLLVL.

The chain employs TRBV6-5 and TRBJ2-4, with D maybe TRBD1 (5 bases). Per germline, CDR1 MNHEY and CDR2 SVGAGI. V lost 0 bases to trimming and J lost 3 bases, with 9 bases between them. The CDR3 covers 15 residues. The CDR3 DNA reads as TGTGCCAGCAGTTACTCAGGGGAATACAAAAACATTCAGTACTTC. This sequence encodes CASSYSGEYKNIQYF.

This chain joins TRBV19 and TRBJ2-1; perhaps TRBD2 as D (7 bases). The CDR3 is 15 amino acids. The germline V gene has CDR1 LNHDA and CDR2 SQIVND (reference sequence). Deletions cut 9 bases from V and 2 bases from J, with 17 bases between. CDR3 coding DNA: TGTGCCAGCTGGGGGGCTAGCGGTACCTACAATGAGCAGTTCTTC. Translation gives CASWGASGTYNEQFF.

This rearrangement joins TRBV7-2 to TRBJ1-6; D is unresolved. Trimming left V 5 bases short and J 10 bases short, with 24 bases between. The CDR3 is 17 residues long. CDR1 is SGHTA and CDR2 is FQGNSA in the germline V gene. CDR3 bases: TGTGCCAGCAGCCTCCGTGGGCAGCGCTTCGGGGAGTCACCCCTCCACTTT. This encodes CASSLRGQRFGESPLHF.